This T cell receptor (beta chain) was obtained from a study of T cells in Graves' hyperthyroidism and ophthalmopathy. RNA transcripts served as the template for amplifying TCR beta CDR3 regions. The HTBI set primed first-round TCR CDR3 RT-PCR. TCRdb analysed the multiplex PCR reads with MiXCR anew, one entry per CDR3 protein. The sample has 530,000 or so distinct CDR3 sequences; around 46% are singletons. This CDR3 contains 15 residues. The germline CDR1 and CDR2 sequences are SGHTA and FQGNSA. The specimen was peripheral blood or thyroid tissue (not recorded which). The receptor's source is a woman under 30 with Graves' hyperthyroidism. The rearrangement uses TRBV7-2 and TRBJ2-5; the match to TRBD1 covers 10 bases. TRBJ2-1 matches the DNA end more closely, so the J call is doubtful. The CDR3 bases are TGTGCCAGCAGCTTAGACGGACAGGGGGGAGATGAGCAGTTCTTC. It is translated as CASSLDGQGGDEQFF.